This T cell receptor beta chain was recovered during a study of cytomegalovirus exposure and HLA in healthy donors. PCR primers comprised 60 Vbeta and 13 Jbeta primers. The table came from immunoSEQ multiplex PCR; TCRdb's copy has only in-frame clones and leaves some out. The sample lists about 200,000 clones; over 75% were seen once. With 5 bases clipped from V and 0 bases from J, the junction kept 2 bases outside the gene matches. CDR1 is SGHTA and CDR2 is FQGTGA in the germline V gene. The CDR3 spans 15 residues. This sequence was found in a woman aged 25 to 45 in good health and CMV-seronegative. Sequenced: PBMCs. This rearrangement joins TRBV7-3 to TRBJ2-3; TRBD2 agrees at 10 bases. CDR3 nucleotides: TGTGCCAGCAGCCTTAGCGGGGGGAGCACAGATACGCAGTATTTT. Amino acid sequence: CASSLSGGSTDTQYF.